This entry lists 3 T cell receptor beta chains sequenced from one sample in a study of T cell changes during pregnancy in multiple sclerosis. Only in-frame clones appear in the TCRdb table, and some are missing; sequencing was by immunoSEQ multiplex PCR. Of fewer than 150,000 clones in the sample, less than 97% were seen once. Material: peripheral blood, obtained after pregnancy. These receptors all stem from a female donor with multiple sclerosis, enrolled in a pregnancy study.

The chain couples TRBV6-1 to TRBJ1-2; possibly TRBD1 for D (5 bases). The CDR3 is 13 amino acids. Germline-derived CDR1 and CDR2 are MNHNS and SASEGT. Trimming took 6 bases from V and 7 from J, leaving 15 bases between them. DNA for the CDR3: TGTGCCAGCAGCATCGCCGGGGGTGTTGGCTACACCTTC. Translating gives CASSIAGGVGYTF.

This chain uses TRBV7-9 with TRBJ1-1; D remains unclear. The CDR3 has 14 residues. Germline CDR1 reads SEHNR; CDR2 reads FQNEAQ (reference sequence). V dropped 1 base and J dropped 2 bases, with 8 bases sitting between them. CDR3 sequence: CASSLERANTEAFF. In DNA form, the CDR3 reads TGTGCCAGCAGCTTAGAGCGGGCTAACACTGAAGCTTTCTTT.

This chain joins TRBV28 and TRBJ2-3, with a tentative D call TRBD2 (6 bases). The CDR3 loop spans 12 amino acids. Germline CDR1 reads MDHEN; CDR2 reads SYDVKM. V dropped 8 bases and J dropped 3 bases, with 9 bases sitting between them. The CDR3 DNA reads TGTGCCAGCTTAGGAGGGACAGATACGCAGTATTTT. Translated, it gives CASLGGTDTQYF.